The clone carrying this TCR beta chain was recorded a few times. Its antigen is undetermined. Deletions cut 4 bases from V and 1 base from J, with 12 bases between. Germline V gene sequence: CDR1 SGHNT, CDR2 YYREEE (reference sequence). The CDR3 consists of 16 residues. This specimen comes from a study of T cell repertoires in cytomegalovirus infection. Study context: It can be stated that public TCR beta signatures indicated CMV infection as well as a matching HLA type. Notes on the study in general: HLA-C-restricted, CMV-specific TCR beta clonotypes were dominant ex vivo. Summed frequency of public TCR beta families distinguished CMV carriers with the relevant HLA.

TCRdb reprocessed the reads with MiXCR, giving one entry per CDR3 protein. The sample shows approximately 180,000 distinct CDR3 sequences, about 21% of them seen only once. Sample: PBMCs. V is TRBV5-4 and J is TRBJ2-6; D is unclear. This TCR came from a human donor in good health (CMV status not recorded). Some clones in this sample may be carry-over from other donors' samples. This CDR3 is CASSLMGRSGANVLTF. CDR3 DNA sequence: TGTGCCAGCAGCCTGATGGGTAGGTCTGGGGCCAACGTCCTGACTTTC.